This T cell receptor beta chain came from a study of blood T cell repertoires in COVID-19. The germline CDR1 and CDR2 sequences are SNHLY and FYNNEI. The CDR3 consists of 14 residues. V was clipped by 1 base and J by 5 bases, with 9 bases between them. As processed by the authors: Amplification of reference gene primers was used by the study to estimate nucleated cell counts. Sequencing was performed with immunoSEQ multiplex PCR; in TCRdb, only in-frame clones are kept and a portion is missing. V and J calls and clone size are copied from that table; D and trimming were computed from the DNA. The sample lists 150,000 to 200,000 clones, 75% to 90% occurring once.

The genes are TRBV2 and TRBJ1-5, with D maybe TRBD1 (6 bases). This TCR was sampled from a man between 70 and 80 years old with active or convalescent COVID-19. Sequenced material: peripheral blood. CDR3 loop: CASSEGTEDQPQHF. The CDR3 DNA reads as TGTGCCAGCAGTGAAGGGACAGAGGATCAGCCCCAGCATTTT.